Below are 20 T cell receptor beta chains sequenced from a single sample in a study of blood T cell repertoires in COVID-19. Libraries were prepared by immunoSEQ multiplex PCR; TCRdb keeps only in-frame clonotypes and omits some of them. The data contain about 180,000 clones, more than 70% of them singletons. Sample: PBMCs or T cells enriched from blood (not recorded which). The receptors here all came from a man aged 35-49 years who had recovered from COVID-19.

The chain joins TRBV21-1 to TRBJ2-7; the D call of TRBD2 is as the table states it, not checked on the DNA. TRBV21-1 is labeled a pseudogene. The CDR3 has 15 amino acids. This chain's CDR3 is CASTAPGVRAYEQYF. The CDR3 nucleotides are TGTGCCAGCACCGCCCCGGGAGTTCGGGCCTACGAGCAGTACTTC.

This chain uses TRBV7-9 with TRBJ2-1; weak D call: TRBD2 (6 bases). The CDR3 length is 12 residues. Looked up from germline, CDR1 is SEHNR and CDR2 is FQNEAQ (reference sequence). V gave up 8 bases and J gave up 16 bases, with 21 bases separating them. CDR3 loop: CASGTLGRRQFF. Written as DNA, the CDR3 is TGTGCCAGCGGGACCCTGGGGAGGAGGCAATTCTTC.

The rearrangement links TRBV2 to TRBJ1-3, with 9 bases identical to TRBD1. The V and J ends lost 6 bases and 0 bases, in that order; junction bases with no gene match: 3. Germline CDR1 is SNHLY and CDR2 is FYNNEI. The CDR3 length is 15 residues. The CDR3 nucleotides are TGTGCCAGCAGGATGGGACAGGGCTCTGGAAACACCATATATTTT. This sequence encodes CASRMGQGSGNTIYF.

This clone was recorded once. V is TRBV7-6 and J is TRBJ1-1; D perhaps matches TRBD1 (6 bases). Germline V gene sequence: CDR1 SGHVS, CDR2 FNYEAQ. CDR3 length: 15 residues. V was trimmed by 0 bases and J by 1 base, leaving 9 bases between them. The CDR3 region is CASSLALQGNTEAFF. The CDR3 nucleotides read TGTGCCAGCAGCTTAGCCTTACAGGGGAACACTGAAGCTTTCTTT. The full variable domain, with the rest looked up from reference TRBV7-6 and TRBJ1-1, is GAGVSQSPRYKVTKRGQDVALRCDPISGHVSLYWYRQALGQGPEFLTYFNYEAQQDKSGLPNDRFSAERPEGSISTLTIQRTEQRDSAMYRCASSLALQGNTEAFFGQGTRLTVV.

This clone was observed a single time. The rearrangement uses TRBV27 and TRBJ1-2; 12 nucleotides match TRBD1. CDR3 size: 17 residues. Trimming at V came to 0 bases and at J to 6 bases, leaving 8 bases not matched to a gene. CDR1 is MNHEY, CDR2 SMNVEV, per germline (reference sequence). The CDR3, as DNA: TGTGCCAGCAGTTTATCGGGAGGGACAGGGGGCGCGGATGGCTACACCTTC. Amino acid sequence: CASSLSGGTGGADGYTF.

The V and J genes are TRBV28 and TRBJ1-2; 7 bases agree with TRBD1. Germline V gene sequence: CDR1 MDHEN, CDR2 SYDVKM. This CDR3 comprises 14 residues. Trimming cost V 10 bases and J 4 bases; bases outside gene matches: 12. In DNA form, the CDR3 reads TGTGCCATCCTACAGGGGAATCGGGCCTATGGCTACACCTTC. This sequence encodes CAILQGNRAYGYTF.

The CDR3 nucleotides are TGCAGTGCTAGTCGATCGGGGGCTGGGGCCAACGTCCTGACTTTC. Translation gives CSASRSGAGANVLTF. V is TRBV20-1 and J is TRBJ2-6, with D tentatively TRBD2 (6 bases). Trimming removed 3 bases at V and 2 bases at J, with 11 bases between. The germline V gene has CDR1 DFQATT and CDR2 SNEGSKA (reference sequence). The length of the CDR3 is 15 residues.

The chain combines TRBV9 with TRBJ2-5, with D uncertain. CDR1 SGDLS and CDR2 YYNGEE come from the germline V gene. Trimming stripped 4 bases from V and 4 bases from J, with 11 bases between. The CDR3 runs to 13 residues. The CDR3 nucleotides read TGTGCCAGCAGCCTTGGTTACGGAGAGACCCAGTACTTC. This gives the protein CASSLGYGETQYF.

The chain has TRBV5-4 and TRBJ1-1, with TRBD1 matching over 9 bases. The CDR3 runs to 13 residues. V was pared by 8 bases and J by 5 bases, with 7 bases of the junction left unmatched. Looked up from germline, CDR1 is SGHNT and CDR2 is YYREEE (reference sequence). The CDR3 bases are TGTGCCAGTCATACAGGGGGCCAGACTGAAGCTTTCTTT. This encodes CASHTGGQTEAFF.

In its sample, this clone was seen once. V usage is TRBV30 and J usage is TRBJ1-5; D gene ambiguous. The CDR3 totals 13 residues. Germline assignment: CDR1 GTSNPN and CDR2 SVGIG (reference sequence). The DNA of the CDR3 is TGTGCTTTCCTTGAGATCTTCAATCAGCCCCAGCATTTT. Protein: CAFLEIFNQPQHF. The complete variable domain, with remaining parts taken from reference TRBV30 and TRBJ1-5, reads SQTIHQWPATLVQPVGSPLSLECTVEGTSNPNLYWYRQAAGRGLQLLFYSVGIGQISSEVPQNLSASRPQDRQFILSSKKLLLSDSGFYLCAFLEIFNQPQHFGDGTRLSIL.

The genes are TRBV2 and TRBJ2-2; weak D call: TRBD1 (6 bases). CDR3 length: 13 amino acids. V lost 4 bases to trimming and J lost 5 bases, with 8 bases between them. Per germline, CDR1 SNHLY and CDR2 FYNNEI. The CDR3 sequence is CASSAQGTGELFF. CDR3 sequence (DNA): TGTGCCAGCAGTGCCCAGGGGACCGGGGAGCTGTTTTTT.

V gene TRBV7-3 combines with J gene TRBJ1-1; D gene unclear. Germline-derived CDR1 and CDR2 are SGHTA and FQGTGA. The ends were cut back, 5 bases at V and 1 base at J, with 8 bases in the middle. CDR3 length: 13 amino acids. CDR3 in amino acids: CASSASGNTEAFF. The CDR3 DNA follows: TGTGCCAGCAGCGCCTCAGGGAACACTGAAGCTTTCTTT.

The chain links TRBV15 to TRBJ1-6; D ambiguous. The ends were cut back, 0 bases at V and 14 bases at J, with 8 bases in the middle. The V gene's germline CDR1 is LNHNV and CDR2 YYDKDF (reference sequence). This CDR3 has 12 amino acids. The CDR3 DNA reads TGTGCCACCAGCAGAGACCAGCAGGCCCTCCACTTT. Residues: CATSRDQQALHF.

This sequence joins TRBV5-1 and TRBJ2-5, with TRBD2 as a possible D gene (5 bases). CDR1 SGHRS and CDR2 YFSETQ come from the germline V gene. V was shortened by 0 bases and J by 2 bases, with 11 bases between the two germline ends. The CDR3 spans 15 residues. CDR3 residues: CASSLAGSPQETQYF. CDR3 nucleotide sequence: TGCGCCAGCAGCTTGGCGGGGAGCCCTCAAGAGACCCAGTACTTC.

Here the CDR3 reads CASSFGQDGYTF. The CDR3 coding sequence is TGTGCCAGCAGTTTTGGACAGGATGGCTACACCTTC. The V gene is TRBV28, the J gene TRBJ1-2, with TRBD1 identical over 7 bases. The CDR3 length is 12 residues. V trimming: 3 bases; J trimming: 6 bases; junction bases outside the gene matches: 1. The germline CDR1 and CDR2 sequences are MDHEN and SYDVKM.

The J gene is TRBJ1-1, the V gene TRBV6-5; TRBD1 aligns across 7 bases. From germline, CDR1 is MNHEY and CDR2 SVGAGI. The CDR3 runs to 14 residues. V dropped 6 bases and J dropped 1; count of bases not matched to a gene: 5. In DNA, the CDR3 is TGTGCCAGCAGCCCCCGGGACAGGAACACTGAAGCTTTCTTT. Translated: CASSPRDRNTEAFF.

CDR3 region: CASSSTGGKYGYTF. The CDR3 nucleotides are TGTGCCAGCAGTTCGACAGGGGGCAAGTATGGCTACACCTTC. The rearrangement joins TRBV28 to TRBJ1-2, with 10 nucleotides matching TRBD1. CDR3 size: 14 residues. J gave up 5 bases and V 4 bases, and 4 bases lay outside the gene matches. CDR1 and CDR2 from the germline V gene are MDHEN and SYDVKM.

V usage is TRBV12-5 and J usage is TRBJ2-7; 8 positions agree with TRBD1. The CDR3 runs to 16 residues. V trimming: 0 bases; J trimming: 2 bases; junction bases outside the gene matches: 6. Germline V gene data show CDR1 as LGHNT and CDR2 as FRNRAP. CDR3 sequence: CASGLVQGGRTYEQYF. CDR3 DNA sequence: TGTGCTAGTGGTTTGGTACAGGGGGGCAGGACCTACGAGCAGTACTTC.

The rearrangement links TRBV13 to TRBJ1-1; 8 bases are shared with TRBD1. CDR1 is PRHDT, CDR2 FYEKMQ, per germline (reference sequence). This CDR3 has 17 amino acids. The J segment lost 6 bases and the V segment lost 0 bases, leaving 12 bases of the junction unmatched. The CDR3 here is CASSLGGSGRGLSEAFF. As DNA, the CDR3 is TGTGCCAGCAGCTTAGGGGGTTCCGGCAGGGGGCTGTCTGAAGCTTTCTTT.

This rearrangement joins TRBV2 to TRBJ2-4; 7 nucleotides match TRBD1. Germline V lookup: CDR1 SNHLY, CDR2 FYNNEI. With V trimmed by 6 bases and J by 13 bases, 6 bases remained unmatched. The CDR3 runs 11 residues. In nucleotides, the CDR3 is TGTGCCAGCAGGCAGATAGGGGGCCAGTACTTC. This codes for CASRQIGGQYF.